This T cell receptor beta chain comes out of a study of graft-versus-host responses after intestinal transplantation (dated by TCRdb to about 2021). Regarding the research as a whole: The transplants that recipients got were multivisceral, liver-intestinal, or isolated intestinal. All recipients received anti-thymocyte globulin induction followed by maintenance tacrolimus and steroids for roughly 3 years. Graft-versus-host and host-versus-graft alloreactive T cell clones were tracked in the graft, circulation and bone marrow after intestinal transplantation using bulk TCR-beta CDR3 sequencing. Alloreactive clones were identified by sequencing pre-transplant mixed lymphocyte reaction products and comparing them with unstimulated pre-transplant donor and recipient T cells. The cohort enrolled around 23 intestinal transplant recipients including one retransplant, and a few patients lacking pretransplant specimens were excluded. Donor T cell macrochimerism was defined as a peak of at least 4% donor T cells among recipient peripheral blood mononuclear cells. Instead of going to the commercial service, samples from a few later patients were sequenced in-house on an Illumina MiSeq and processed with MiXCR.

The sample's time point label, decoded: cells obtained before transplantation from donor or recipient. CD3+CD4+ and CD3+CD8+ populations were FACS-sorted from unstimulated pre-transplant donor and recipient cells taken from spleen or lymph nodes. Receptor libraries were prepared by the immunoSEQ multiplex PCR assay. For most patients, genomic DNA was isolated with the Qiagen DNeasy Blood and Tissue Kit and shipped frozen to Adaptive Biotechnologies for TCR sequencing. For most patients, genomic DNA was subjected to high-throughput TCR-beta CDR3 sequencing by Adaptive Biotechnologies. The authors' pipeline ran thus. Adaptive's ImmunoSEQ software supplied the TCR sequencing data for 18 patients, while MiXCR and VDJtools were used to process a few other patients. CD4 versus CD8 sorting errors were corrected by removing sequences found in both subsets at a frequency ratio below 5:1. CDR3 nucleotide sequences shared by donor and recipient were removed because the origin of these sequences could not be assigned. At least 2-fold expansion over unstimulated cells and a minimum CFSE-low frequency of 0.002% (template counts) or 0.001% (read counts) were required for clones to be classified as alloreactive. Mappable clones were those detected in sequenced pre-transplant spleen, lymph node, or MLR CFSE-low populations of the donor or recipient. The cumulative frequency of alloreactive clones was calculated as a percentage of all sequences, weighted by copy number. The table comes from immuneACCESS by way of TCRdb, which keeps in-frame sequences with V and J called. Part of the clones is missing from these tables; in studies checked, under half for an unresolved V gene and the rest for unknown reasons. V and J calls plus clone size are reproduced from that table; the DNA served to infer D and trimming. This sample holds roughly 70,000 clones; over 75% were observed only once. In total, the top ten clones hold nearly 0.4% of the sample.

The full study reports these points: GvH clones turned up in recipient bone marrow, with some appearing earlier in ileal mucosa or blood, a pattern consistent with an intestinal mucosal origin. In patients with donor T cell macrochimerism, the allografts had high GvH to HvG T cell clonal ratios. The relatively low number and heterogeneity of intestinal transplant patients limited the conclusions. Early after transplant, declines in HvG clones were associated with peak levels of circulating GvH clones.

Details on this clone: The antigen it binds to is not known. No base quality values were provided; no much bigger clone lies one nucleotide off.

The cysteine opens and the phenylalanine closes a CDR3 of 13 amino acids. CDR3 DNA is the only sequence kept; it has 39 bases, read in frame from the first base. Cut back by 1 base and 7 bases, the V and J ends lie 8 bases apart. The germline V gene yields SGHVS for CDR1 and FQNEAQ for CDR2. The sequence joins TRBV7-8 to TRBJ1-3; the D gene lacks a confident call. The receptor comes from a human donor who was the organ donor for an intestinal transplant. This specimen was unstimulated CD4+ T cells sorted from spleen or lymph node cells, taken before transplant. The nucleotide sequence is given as TGTGCCAGCAGCTTAGGACTGGAGAACACCATATATTTT. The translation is CASSLGLENTIYF.